Included here is one TCR beta chain sequence, with context. Its specificity is unknown. The germline V gene has CDR1 SGHDT and CDR2 YYEEEE. With 4 bases removed from V and 1 base from J, the gap between germline ends came to 20 bases. This CDR3 spans 17 amino acids. The data stem from a study of monozygotic twins with cystic fibrosis. For the study at large: With about 15 PCR cycles, barcoded libraries came from approximately 2.7 micrograms of fragmented DNA. Overall study findings and caveats: Monozygotic CF twin pairs shared significantly more nucleotide-identical clonotypes than unrelated CF individuals did.

TCRdb's copy holds only in-frame clones and misses some; the assay was immunoSEQ multiplex PCR. This table holds around 29,000 clones, around four fifths found once. The chain links TRBV5-6 to TRBJ1-1; D gene uncertain. This TCR derives from a girl under 10 years old with cystic fibrosis. Sequenced material: blood. The DNA for the CDR3 is TGTGCCAGCAGCGCGGAACAAAGCTTTTATTCGAACACTGAAGCTTTCTTT. Its protein product is CASSAEQSFYSNTEAFF.